This TCR beta chain was sequenced during a study of human T cells and chemical hapten exposure (dated by TCRdb to 2020 to 2023). About the study as a whole: For sensitization, 2% DPC in acetone was applied to an approximately 2 cm by approximately 2 cm area of upper inner arm skin. Weekly therapeutic DPC doses were additionally applied to the scalp of patients throughout the approximately 24-week study period. Patch testing on the upper back used Finn chambers containing 0.01% DPC, with scoring done after 6 days according to International Contact Dermatitis Research Group standards. Most of the patients in the cohort were female, and the cohort covered alopecia areata with under or over 50% scalp involvement, alopecia totalis and alopecia universalis. Libraries were pooled for sequencing, and variation in per-sample TCR yields was attributed mainly to small differences in library volumes within the pool. This study followed changes in the peripheral blood TCR repertoire in vivo during primary and secondary sensitization of alopecia patients to the hapten diphenylcyclopropenone (DPC). Blood was sampled from patients pre-sensitization (week 0) and at 2, 6 and about 24 weeks after DPC sensitization. Under 30 alopecia patients gave blood for TCR sequencing at one to four time points (pre-sensitization, 2, 6 and 24 weeks). Study-level results and caveats: The number of TCRs above 1 in 1000 frequency did not change with DPC sensitization; there was no evidence of global repertoire structure alterations. After repeated subsampling, the strength of the expansion versus patch-test correlation and the threshold at which it became significant changed. The number of PT1 expanded TCRs positively correlated with patch test score, significant at thresholds 8, 16 and 32 but not 4. Compared with pre-sensitization or healthy control sets, expanded TCRs formed significantly more large CDR3 similarity clusters, which is consistent with antigen-driven responses. Alopecia, a presumed autoimmune disease, was present in all patients, so the immune response of the patients might differ from that of healthy individuals.

From its cysteine to its phenylalanine, the CDR3 spans 15 amino acids. CDR3 DNA only is kept here, 45 bases in frame from base 1. The germline V gene yields SGDLS for CDR1 and YYNGEE for CDR2. Germline trimming amounts to 0 bases on V and 6 bases on J, with 3 as the count of junction bases outside the gene matches. Receptor amplification or capture employed RACE. The instrument was a NextSeq 500. During library preparation, unique molecular identifiers were attached to individual cDNA molecules so that TCRs could be counted quantitatively and reproducibly. From each blood RNA sample, both TCR alpha and TCR beta chains were sequenced. The study's own analysis went as follows. Samples had a median of about 96,000 TCRs, with a range from roughly 23,224 to 700,000. The Decombinator software suite was used to annotate V, J and CDR3 in the TCR reads. Every sample was subsampled to the same number of TCRs (28,000) for the PS versus PT1 abundance plots. Expanded TCRs were defined as absent before sensitization and observed at least eight times at the 2-week time point. Clones were called with MiXCR by TCRdb after fastp trimmed the public reads at Q25, and only in-frame beta chains were retained. Identical CDR3 proteins give one entry, which carries the most common genes and DNA. The V and J calls were determined by TCRdb, not by the authors. Present in this sample are fewer than 100,000 distinct CDR3 sequences, about 11% of which were seen just once. The top ten clonotypes cover around 1% of the sample.

The time point label for this specimen denotes: patch test 3, about 24 weeks after DPC sensitization. The treatment or condition label, read with the paper, signifies: therapeutic diphenylcyclopropenone sensitization with weekly scalp DPC. At every patch-test visit, the blood draw took place before the patch test was put on. Patients were considered eligible if aged 18 to 70, diagnosed with alopecia and deemed suitable for DPC therapy, and patients were excluded if pregnant. Total RNA was extracted from unfractionated whole blood collected in Tempus Blood RNA tubes. Remarks on this clonotype: Its antigen is still unknown. The input lacks base qualities; no much larger clone sits a single base away.

The V and J segments used are TRBV9 and TRBJ1-6; TRBD1 aligns with 7 central bases. The source of this sequence is a woman in her 30s with alopecia areata. Some clones in this sample may be carry-over from other donors' samples. Specimen: whole blood, collected in connection with sensitization to the hapten diphenylcyclopropenone (DPC). This receptor carries the CDR3 CASSVDPGGNSPLHF. Here is the DNA: TGTGCCAGCAGCGTAGATCCAGGGGGTAATTCACCCCTCCACTTT.